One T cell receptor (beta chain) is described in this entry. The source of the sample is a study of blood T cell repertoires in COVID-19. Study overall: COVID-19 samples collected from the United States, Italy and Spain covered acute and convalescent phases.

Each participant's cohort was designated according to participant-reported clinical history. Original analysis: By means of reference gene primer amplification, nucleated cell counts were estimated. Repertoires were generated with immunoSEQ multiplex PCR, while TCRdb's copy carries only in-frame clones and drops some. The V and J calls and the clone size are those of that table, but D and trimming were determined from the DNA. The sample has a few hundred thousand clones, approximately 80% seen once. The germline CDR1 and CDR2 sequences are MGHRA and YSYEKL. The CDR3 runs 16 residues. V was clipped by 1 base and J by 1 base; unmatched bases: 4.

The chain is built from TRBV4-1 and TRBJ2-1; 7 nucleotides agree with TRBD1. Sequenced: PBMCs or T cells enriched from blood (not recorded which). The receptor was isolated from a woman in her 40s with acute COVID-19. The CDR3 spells CASSQGLDRSYNEQFF. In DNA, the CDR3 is TGCGCCAGCAGCCAAGGACTGGACAGGTCCTACAATGAGCAGTTCTTC.